A selection of T cell receptor beta chains follows, all from one sample in a study of technical replicates of blood from a handful of donors. Assay: immunoSEQ multiplex PCR; the TCRdb copy retains only in-frame clones and omits some. The repertoire holds 85,000 to 100,000 clones, approximately 94% seen once, with approximately 0.22% in the top ten. The sequencing sample was made of T cells isolated from PBMCs. The source is a human donor in good health. Both conserved end residues are part of each CDR3. Some rows have no size entry. The others give once, few or many, or a class for an expanded clone.

CASSYAGGGETQYF TRBV5-4 .
CASSLFRSTEAFF TRBV5-1 few
CASSLGTENGPQFF TRBV5-1 .
CASRLQGAGELFF TRBV7-9 .
CASSLAQSAGILYNEQFF TRBV7-8 .
CAISEARQGLGNTIYF TRBV10-3 .
CASSFDTGEDYGYTF TRBV5-1 .
CASSLSSQGAGGYTF TRBV27 once
CASSRTSGGAETQYF TRBV4-2 .
CASSVVGQAEAFF TRBV9 .
CASKVLGQNYGYTF TRBV19 .
CASSLRQSTDTQYF TRBV7-9 .
CSADRGETQYF TRBV20-1 .
CASNSAGGGDTQYF TRBV27 .
CASSDITQRANYGYTF TRBV9 .
CASSVVYSEAGYTF TRBV9 .
CASSLAPGLAAYEQYF TRBV11-2 once
CAISGLAGAQDTQYF TRBV10-3 few
CASSTPGGGGAKNIQYF TRBV21-1 .
CASSLDRGYEQYF TRBV11-2 .
CASSEDGQGRTEAFF TRBV25-1 .
CASSTGQRSSYNEQFF TRBV19 .
CASSYLTSGSSEQFF TRBV6-5 .
CASRQLAGATDTQYF TRBV6-5 .
CASNPRTEHTGELFF TRBV5-1 .
CASSLLAVLSGANVLTF TRBV7-9 .
CASSLSGRESEQFF TRBV7-8 once
CASSDLAELNEQFF TRBV2 .
CASSVGTVPYEQYF TRBV6-1 .
CASSLTNQPQHF TRBV6-6 .
CASSKNRGQPQHF TRBV5-1 .
CASGPGGYTGELFF TRBV12-5 .
CASSLLNQPQHF TRBV14 .
CASSSPRGLYGYTF TRBV6-1 .
CSVGTGPEQYF TRBV29-1 .
CATSYEGGSSYNEQFF TRBV15 .
CATSANRGGNYGYTF TRBV15 .
CASSLPGNQPQHF TRBV6-1 once
CASSLVQSGGYTF TRBV5-5 .
CASSQILRGNNQPQHF TRBV4-1 .
CAWVLEMGRRRYGYTF TRBV30 .
CAISDQSGTDTQYF TRBV10-3 .
CAISPGTGPDTQYF TRBV10-3 .
CASSLGSGHYEQYF TRBV27 .
CASSPAPGSGNTIYF TRBV5-4 .
CASSIGRQVLNQPQHF TRBV19 once
CVSGRTGSTYYGYTF TRBV30 .